The TCR beta chain under discussion was sequenced for a study of OX40 agonist ivuxolimab in advanced cancers. Study information: Patients with prior anti-PD-1, anti-PD-L1 or anti-CTLA-4 therapy were eligible; 40% had some.

Here immunoSEQ multiplex PCR was the method, and the copy in TCRdb shows in-frame clones only, minus some. Among tens of thousands of clones listed, roughly 88% were seen once. The CDR3 sequence is 17 residues long. The junction had 14 bases not matched to a gene; V was cut back by 4 bases and J by 4 bases. The germline CDR1 and CDR2 sequences are MNHEY and SMNVEV (reference sequence). The receptor was isolated from an adult with an advanced solid tumor such as melanoma, head and neck, liver or kidney cancer. The rearrangement joins TRBV27 to TRBJ1-2, with 8 bases identical to TRBD1. Sequencing was performed on CD4+ or CD8+ T cells sorted from blood, taken in a trial of the OX40 agonist ivuxolimab. CDR3 DNA: TGTGCCAGCAGTTCCGGGGGCATGGACAGGGTGGGCTATGGCTACACCTTC. Protein product: CASSSGGMDRVGYGYTF.